This T cell receptor beta chain stems from a study of Graves' ophthalmopathy and Graves' hyperthyroidism. Study at large: Prior to any treatment, peripheral blood was collected at the time of initial diagnosis.

Amplifying from RNA transcripts, the study obtained TCR beta CDR3 regions. HTBI primers were used in a first-round RT-PCR, which preceded a second-round multiplex PCR. TCRdb passed the multiplex PCR reads through MiXCR, listing each CDR3 protein once. This table holds 500,000 to 700,000 distinct CDR3 sequences, approximately 22% found once. Deletions cut 0 bases from V and 4 bases from J, with 12 bases between. The length of the CDR3 is 15 residues. The germline V gene has CDR1 MNHNS and CDR2 SASEGT. Only newly diagnosed hyperthyroidism patients aged 18 to 65, with under 2 months' duration, were enrolled. This clonotype has ten or more counts.

Sample: peripheral blood. The rearrangement joins TRBV6-1 to TRBJ2-5; tentatively, D is TRBD2 (5 bases). The source is a woman under 30 with stable Graves' hyperthyroidism. Some clones in this sample may be carry-over from other donors' samples. The CDR3 reads CASSEAAGGRETQYF. CDR3 DNA sequence: TGTGCCAGCAGTGAAGCCGCCGGAGGCCGAGAGACCCAGTACTTC.